A selection of T cell receptor beta chains follows, all from one sample in a study of T cells in Graves' hyperthyroidism and ophthalmopathy. TCRdb redid the calling of the multiplex PCR reads with MiXCR, one entry per CDR3 protein. Found here are 500,000 to 600,000 distinct CDR3 sequences, around 20% of them singletons; the top ten hold less than 55%. The sample comprised blood. These receptors were obtained from a man in his forties with Graves' ophthalmopathy. The CDR3 runs from the conserved cysteine through the conserved F or W. Fields, in order: CDR3 length, D gene, J gene, V gene, clone size, CDR3 DNA, CDR3 protein. D genes are given only for firm matches. Clone sizes are given selectively: once, few, many, or a class where the clone is expanded.

16 TRBD1 TRBJ2-7 TRBV5-1 NA TGCGCCAGCAGCAAGGACAGGGTGAGGGCCGCCTACGAGCAGTACTTC CASSKDRVRAAYEQYF
12 NA TRBJ1-2 TRBV3-1 many TGTGCCAGCAGCACTAAGGGGTATGGCTACACCTTC CASSTKGYGYTF
15 NA TRBJ1-1 TRBV7-9 few TGTGCCAGCAGTCAAACAGGCGGGGGGAACACTGAAGCTTTCTTT CASSQTGGGNTEAFF
15 NA TRBJ2-1 TRBV12-3/TRBV12-4 many TGTGCCAGCAACCGGGGAGGTCGCTCCTACAATGAGCAGTTCTTC CASNRGGRSYNEQFF
14 NA TRBJ2-1 TRBV20-1 NA TGCAGTGCTAGAGATAGTGGGAACTACTACGAGCAGTTCTTC CSARDSGNYYEQFF
15 NA TRBJ2-1 TRBV5-1 few TGCGCCAGCAGCTTGGGATCCGGGGGTCTCTATGAGCAGTTCTTC CASSLGSGGLYEQFF
15 NA TRBJ2-2 TRBV24-1 few TGTGCCACCAGTAGGTTTGAAGATTACACCGGGGAGCTGTTTTTT CATSRFEDYTGELFF
15 NA TRBJ1-6 TRBV6-1 NA TGTGCCAGCAGTGAAGCTGGGGGGGCCAATTCACCCCTCCACTTT CASSEAGGANSPLHF
15 NA TRBJ2-6 TRBV5-1 few TGCGCCAGCAGCTTTCAGGGTAACGGGGCCAACGTCCTGACTTTC CASSFQGNGANVLTF
14 NA TRBJ2-1 TRBV9 few TGTGCCAGCAGCGTAGGGTCAGGGTTAGGTGAGCAGTTCTTC CASSVGSGLGEQFF
15 NA TRBJ1-1 TRBV28 once TGTGCCAGCAGTCCACGGACAGATGAGAACACTGAAGCTTTCTTT CASSPRTDENTEAFF
14 NA TRBJ1-2 TRBV15 few TGTGCCACCAGCAGAGATTCAGGGGCGTCTGGCTACACCTTC CATSRDSGASGYTF
15 NA TRBJ2-5 TRBV19 NA TGTGCCAGTAGTAGACTGGAGAGCGCGGGAGAGACCCAGTACTTC CASSRLESAGETQYF
15 NA TRBJ2-1 TRBV4-3 few TGCGCCAGCAGCCAAGATCAGTCAGGGGCGAATGAGCAGTTCTTC CASSQDQSGANEQFF
16 NA TRBJ2-1 TRBV7-3 many TGTGCCAGCAGCTTAATGCCCGGTGGGAGCGGCAATGAGCAGTTCTTC CASSLMPGGSGNEQFF
16 NA TRBJ2-7 TRBV14 NA TGTGCCAGCAGCCCACTCTCTAGGAGGACCCCCGACGAGCAGTACTTC CASSPLSRRTPDEQYF
13 NA TRBJ2-7 TRBV3-1 NA TGTGCCAGCAGCTCGGACGGCCGATACGAGCAGTACTTC CASSSDGRYEQYF
16 TRBD2 TRBJ2-7 TRBV4-1 NA TGCGCCAGCAGCCAAGACGGGGGGGCGTTCTCCTACGAGCAGTACTTC CASSQDGGAFSYEQYF
15 TRBD2 TRBJ2-1 TRBV20-1 many TGCAGTGCTAGAGATAGGAGGACTAGCTACAATGAGCAGTTCTTC CSARDRRTSYNEQFF
14 NA TRBJ1-5 TRBV6-6 few TGTGCCAGCAGTTACGGGGGGGGTAGCCAGCCCCAGCATTTT CASSYGGGSQPQHF
18 NA TRBJ2-2 TRBV19 few TGTGCCAGTAGGACCCGGGACTCCACGGCGGGGAACATCGGGGAGCTGTTTTTT CASRTRDSTAGNIGELFF
14 NA TRBJ2-7 TRBV7-8 many TGTGCCAGCAGCCCCCCACAGGTCTCCTACGAGCAGTACTTC CASSPPQVSYEQYF
14 NA TRBJ2-2 TRBV27 NA TGTGCCAGCAGTTTATCGAGAACGTCAGGGGAGCTGTTTTTT CASSLSRTSGELFF
16 TRBD1 TRBJ1-4 TRBV5-1 few TGCGCCAGCAGCCTAAGGACAGGGGAGAAAAATGAAAAACTGTTTTTT CASSLRTGEKNEKLFF
15 NA TRBJ1-6 TRBV14 NA TGTGCCAGCAGCCAAACATTAGGGGGGAATTCACCCCTCCACTTT CASSQTLGGNSPLHF
13 TRBD2 TRBJ2-1 TRBV20-1 NA TGCAGTGCTCAGAGCGGGAGAGGGCATGAGCAGTTCTTC CSAQSGRGHEQFF
14 NA TRBJ2-1 TRBV10-3 few TGTGCCTCCCGCCCTACGACAGCTACCAATGAGCAGTTCTTC CASRPTTATNEQFF
14 NA TRBJ2-7 TRBV5-1 many TGCGCCAGCAGCTTGCGTCCGGAGAACCACGAGCAGTACTTC CASSLRPENHEQYF
17 NA TRBJ2-6 TRBV6-1 many TGTGCCAGCAGCCGACGGGGACGGAGCTCTGGGGCCAACGTCCTGACTTTC CASSRRGRSSGANVLTF
14 NA TRBJ2-5 TRBV11-3 many TGTGCCAGCAGTCGTACGGGAGTCGCAGAGACCCAGTACTTC CASSRTGVAETQYF
19 TRBD2 TRBJ2-5 TRBV2 NA TGTGCCAGCAGCCGACTAGCGGGGGACCCCTGGGAACAAGTAGAGACCCAGTACTTC CASSRLAGDPWEQVETQYF
15 TRBD2 TRBJ2-2 TRBV20-1 NA TGCAGTGCTAGAACAGCGGGGGTCGTCACCGGGGAGCTGTTTTTT CSARTAGVVTGELFF
14 NA TRBJ2-7 TRBV5-1 few TGCGCCAGCAGCTTGGCCGGGTTGACTACCGAGCAGTACTTC CASSLAGLTTEQYF
16 NA TRBJ2-5 TRBV10-1 NA TGCGCCAGCAGTGAGTCGTGGGACACGCACCAAGAGACCCAGTACTTC CASSESWDTHQETQYF
15 NA TRBJ1-2 TRBV15 NA TGTGCCACCAGCAGGGGAGGGGGTACTAACTATGGCTACACCTTC CATSRGGGTNYGYTF
18 NA TRBJ2-7 TRBV27 NA TGTGCCAGCAGTCTACACAGGCCGGGCCCTTTAATAACCTACGAGCAGTACTTC CASSLHRPGPLITYEQYF
14 NA TRBJ2-1 TRBV11-2 NA TGTGCCAGCAATCAGGGAAGCTCCTACAATGAGCAGTTCTTC CASNQGSSYNEQFF
14 TRBD1 TRBJ2-3 TRBV6-1 few TGTGCCAGCAGCATAGGACAGGGGACAGATACGCAGTATTTT CASSIGQGTDTQYF
16 TRBD1 TRBJ2-1 TRBV7-3 many TGTGCCAGCAGCTCAGACAGGGGGCGCGCAGGCAATGAGCAGTTCTTC CASSSDRGRAGNEQFF
11 NA TRBJ1-6 TRBV25-1 many TGTGCCAGCAGTGTAGGCGGACCCCTCCACTTT CASSVGGPLHF
14 NA TRBJ1-2 TRBV13 NA TGTGCCAGCAGCTTCGCAGGTGAAGGGAGTGGCTACACCTTC CASSFAGEGSGYTF
14 NA TRBJ1-5 TRBV6-1 NA TGTGCCAGCAGTTCTCCGGCGGGCAATCAGCCCCAGCATTTT CASSSPAGNQPQHF
14 NA TRBJ1-1 TRBV28 NA TGTGCCAGCAGTTACTACAGGGAAGGCACTGAAGCTTTCTTT CASSYYREGTEAFF
16 NA TRBJ1-2 TRBV10-1 few TGCGCCAGCAGTGAGTCTCGCGGAGTAGGGGTAGATGGCTACACCTTC CASSESRGVGVDGYTF
16 NA TRBJ2-3 TRBV10-1 NA TGCGCCAGCAGCGACCGGGGACGCTCTGGAACAGATACGCAGTATTTT CASSDRGRSGTDTQYF
17 TRBD2 TRBJ2-1 TRBV5-1 NA TGCGCCAGCAGCTTGAGCGGGGTGACTAGCTCCTACAATGAGCAGTTCTTC CASSLSGVTSSYNEQFF
14 NA TRBJ1-3 TRBV2 few TGTGCCAACCAAGGACCGTACTCTGGAAACACCATATATTTT CANQGPYSGNTIYF
15 NA TRBJ2-7 TRBV20-1 few TGCAGTGCTAGAAGTCCCCTCCGTGGGTCCTACGAGCAGTACTTC CSARSPLRGSYEQYF
13 TRBD1 TRBJ2-5 TRBV7-3 NA TGTGCCAGCAGCCTAGGGACAGGGGTGACCCAGTACTTC CASSLGTGVTQYF
14 TRBD1 TRBJ1-5 TRBV7-2 few TGTGCCAGCAGCTCGCCGGGACAGAATCAGCCCCAGCATTTT CASSSPGQNQPQHF
17 TRBD2 TRBJ2-3 TRBV7-9 few TGTGCCAGCAGCTTAGAGGCTAGCGGGGGAGTCACAGATACGCAGTATTTT CASSLEASGGVTDTQYF
14 NA TRBJ2-3 TRBV5-1 NA TGCGCCAGCAGCTTGAACAGGGACACAGATACGCAGTATTTT CASSLNRDTDTQYF
13 NA TRBJ1-5 TRBV30 few TGTGCCTGGAGTGTAGGGCAAAATCAGCCCCAGCATTTT CAWSVGQNQPQHF
16 TRBD2 TRBJ2-7 TRBV6-5 few TGTGCCAGCAGTTACTCGACTAGCGGGAGAGTCTCCGAGCAGTACTTC CASSYSTSGRVSEQYF
12 NA TRBJ1-1 TRBV28 many TGTGCCAGCAGCTCCGGGACAATTGAAGCTTTCTTT CASSSGTIEAFF
13 TRBD1 TRBJ2-7 TRBV5-5 NA TGTGCCAGCCTGGGACAGAGCTCCTACGAGCAGTACTTC CASLGQSSYEQYF
15 NA TRBJ2-1 TRBV9 NA TGTGCCAGCAGCGTAGAAGGTAAGGATTACAATGAGCAGTTCTTC CASSVEGKDYNEQFF
13 NA TRBJ1-6 TRBV20-1 many TGCAGTGCTAGAACCGGAGTTAGTTCACCCCTCCACTTT CSARTGVSSPLHF
11 NA TRBJ2-7 TRBV20-1 few TGCAGTGCTCCTCTACAGTACGAGCAGTACTTC CSAPLQYEQYF